This T cell receptor (beta chain) stems from a study of OX40 agonist ivuxolimab in advanced cancers. Study overall: Patients undergoing dose escalation presented with hepatocellular carcinoma, melanoma, renal cell or head and neck cancer. General study points: Among T cells, CD8+ cells averaged more expanded clones than CD4+ cells.

CDR1 is MNHEY and CDR2 is SMNVEV in the germline V gene (reference sequence). The junction had 6 bases not matched to a gene; V was cut back by 2 bases and J by 5 bases. This CDR3 spans 15 amino acids. It was autoimmune disease history or systemic immunosuppression that excluded patients. Cycle 7 day 1, cycle 4 day 1, and baseline were the timepoints at which blood was sampled. This clone has only a few counts. Its target is not known. Produced via immunoSEQ multiplex PCR; TCRdb's table is partial and in-frame only. The repertoire holds about 14,000 clones, with around 80% as singletons. This chain uses TRBV27 with TRBJ2-5, with 9 nucleotides matching TRBD2. Source: CD4+ or CD8+ T cells sorted from blood, taken in a trial of the OX40 agonist ivuxolimab. The sequence was collected from an adult with an advanced solid tumor such as melanoma, head and neck, liver or kidney cancer. The CDR3 nucleotides are TGTGCCAGCAGTTTAGATCTAGCGGGGTCCGAGACCCAGTACTTC. It specifies CASSLDLAGSETQYF.